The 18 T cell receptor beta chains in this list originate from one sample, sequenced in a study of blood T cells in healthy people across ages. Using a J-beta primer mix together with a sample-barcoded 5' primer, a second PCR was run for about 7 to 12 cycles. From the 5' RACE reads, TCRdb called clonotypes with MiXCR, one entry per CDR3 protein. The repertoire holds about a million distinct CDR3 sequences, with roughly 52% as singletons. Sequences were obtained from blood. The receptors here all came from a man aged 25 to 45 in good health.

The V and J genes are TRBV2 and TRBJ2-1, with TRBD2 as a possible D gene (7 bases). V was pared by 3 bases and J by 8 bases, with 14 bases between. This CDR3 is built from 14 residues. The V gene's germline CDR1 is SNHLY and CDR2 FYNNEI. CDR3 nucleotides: TGTGCCAGCAGTGAGGTCGGGGGGCCGGATGAGCAGTTCTTC. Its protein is CASSEVGGPDEQFF.

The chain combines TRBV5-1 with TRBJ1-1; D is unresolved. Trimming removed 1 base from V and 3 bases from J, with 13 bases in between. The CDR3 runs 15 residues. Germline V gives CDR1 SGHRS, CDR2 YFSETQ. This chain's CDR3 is CASSLYGPWDTEAFF. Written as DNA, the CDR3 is TGCGCCAGCAGCTTGTACGGGCCGTGGGACACTGAAGCTTTCTTT.

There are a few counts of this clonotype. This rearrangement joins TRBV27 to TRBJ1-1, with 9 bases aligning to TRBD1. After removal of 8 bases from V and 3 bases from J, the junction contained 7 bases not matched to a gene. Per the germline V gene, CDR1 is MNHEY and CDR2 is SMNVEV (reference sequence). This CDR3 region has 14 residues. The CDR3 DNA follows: TGTGCCAGCTCCTGGGACAGGGCAGACACTGAAGCTTTCTTT. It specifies CASSWDRADTEAFF.

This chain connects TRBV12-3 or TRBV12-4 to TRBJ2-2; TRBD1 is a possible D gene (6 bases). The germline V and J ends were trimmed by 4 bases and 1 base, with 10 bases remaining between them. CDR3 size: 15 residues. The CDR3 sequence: CASSSGTLNTGELFF. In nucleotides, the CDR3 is TGTGCCAGCAGTTCAGGGACACTGAACACCGGGGAGCTGTTTTTT.

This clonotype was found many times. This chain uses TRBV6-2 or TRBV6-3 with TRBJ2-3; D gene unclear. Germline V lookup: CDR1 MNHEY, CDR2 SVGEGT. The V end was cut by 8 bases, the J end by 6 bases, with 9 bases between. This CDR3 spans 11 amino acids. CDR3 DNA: TGTGCCAGCGCCCACCAGGATACGCAGTATTTT. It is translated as CASAHQDTQYF.

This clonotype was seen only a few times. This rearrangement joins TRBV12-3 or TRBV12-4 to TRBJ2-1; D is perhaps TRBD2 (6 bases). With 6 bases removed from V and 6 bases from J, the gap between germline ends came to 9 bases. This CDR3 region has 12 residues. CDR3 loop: CASRAGLNEQFF. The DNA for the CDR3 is TGTGCCAGCAGGGCGGGACTCAATGAGCAGTTCTTC.

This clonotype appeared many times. CDR3 DNA sequence: TGTGCCAGCAGCAACTACAATGAGCAGTTCTTC. This sequence encodes CASSNYNEQFF. V is TRBV7-2 and J is TRBJ2-1; D gene unclear. V lost 5 bases to trimming and J lost 3 bases, with 2 bases between them. The CDR3 has 11 amino acids. Germline V gene lookup returns CDR1 SGHTA and CDR2 FQGNSA.

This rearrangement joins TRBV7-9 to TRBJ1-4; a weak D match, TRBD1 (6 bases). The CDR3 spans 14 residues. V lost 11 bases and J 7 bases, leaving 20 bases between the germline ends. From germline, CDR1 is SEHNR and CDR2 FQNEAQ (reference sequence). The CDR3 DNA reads TGTGCCTGGGATTTAGGGGGACTCGGTGAAAAACTGTTTTTT. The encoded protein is CAWDLGGLGEKLFF.

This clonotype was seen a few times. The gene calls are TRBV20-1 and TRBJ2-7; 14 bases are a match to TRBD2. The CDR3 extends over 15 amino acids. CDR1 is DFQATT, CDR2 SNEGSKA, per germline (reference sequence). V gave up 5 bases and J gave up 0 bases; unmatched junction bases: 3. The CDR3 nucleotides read TGCAGTGCTTCCGGGACTAGCGGGGGCTCCTACGAGCAGTACTTC. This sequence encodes CSASGTSGGSYEQYF.

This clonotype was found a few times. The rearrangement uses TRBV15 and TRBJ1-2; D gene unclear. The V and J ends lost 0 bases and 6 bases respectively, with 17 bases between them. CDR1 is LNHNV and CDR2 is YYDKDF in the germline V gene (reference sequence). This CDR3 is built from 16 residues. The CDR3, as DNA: TGTGCCACCAGCAGAGATCGACCCGGGTCGCGGGATGGCTACACCTTC. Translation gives CATSRDRPGSRDGYTF.

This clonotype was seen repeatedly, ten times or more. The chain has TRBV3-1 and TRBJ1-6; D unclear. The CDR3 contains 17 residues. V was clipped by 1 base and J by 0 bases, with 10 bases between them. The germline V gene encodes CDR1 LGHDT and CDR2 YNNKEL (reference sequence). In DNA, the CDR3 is TGTGCCAGCAGCCAAGGGACGGGAAGCTCCTATAATTCACCCCTCCACTTT. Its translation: CASSQGTGSSYNSPLHF. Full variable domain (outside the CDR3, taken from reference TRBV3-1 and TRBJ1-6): DTAVSQTPKYLVTQMGNDKSIKCEQNLGHDTMYWYKQDSKKFLKIMFSYNNKELIINETVPNRFSPKSPDKAHLNLHINSLELGDSAVYFCASSQGTGSSYNSPLHFGNGTRLTVT.

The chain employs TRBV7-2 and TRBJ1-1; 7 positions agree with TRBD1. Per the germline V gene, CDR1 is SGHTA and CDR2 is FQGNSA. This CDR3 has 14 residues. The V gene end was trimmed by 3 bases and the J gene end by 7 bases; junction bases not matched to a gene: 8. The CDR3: CASSLGQQNYEAFF. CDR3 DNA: TGTGCCAGCAGCTTGGGACAGCAGAACTATGAAGCTTTCTTT. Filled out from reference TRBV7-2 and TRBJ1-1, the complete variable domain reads GAGVSQSPSNKVTEKGKDVELRCDPISGHTALYWYRQSLGQGLEFLIYFQGNSAPDKSGLPSDRFSAERTGGSVSTLTIQRTQQEDSAVYLCASSLGQQNYEAFFGQGTRLTVV.

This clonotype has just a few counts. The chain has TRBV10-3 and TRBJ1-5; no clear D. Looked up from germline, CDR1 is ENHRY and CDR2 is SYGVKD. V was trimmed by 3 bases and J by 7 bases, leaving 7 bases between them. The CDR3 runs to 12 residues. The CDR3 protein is CAISDRMQPQHF. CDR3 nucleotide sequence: TGTGCCATCAGTGATCGGATGCAGCCCCAGCATTTT.

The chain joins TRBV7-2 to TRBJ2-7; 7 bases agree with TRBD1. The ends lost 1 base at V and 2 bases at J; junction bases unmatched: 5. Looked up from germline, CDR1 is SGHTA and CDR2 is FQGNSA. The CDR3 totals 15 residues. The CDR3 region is CASSLGGGQAYEQYF. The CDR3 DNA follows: TGTGCCAGCAGCTTAGGGGGCGGACAGGCCTACGAGCAGTACTTC.

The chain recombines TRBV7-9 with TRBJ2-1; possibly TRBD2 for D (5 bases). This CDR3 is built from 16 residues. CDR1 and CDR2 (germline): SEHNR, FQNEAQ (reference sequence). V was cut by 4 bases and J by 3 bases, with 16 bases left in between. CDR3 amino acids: CASSSISAVDYNEQFF. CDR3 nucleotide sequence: TGTGCCAGCAGCTCCATTAGCGCGGTCGACTACAATGAGCAGTTCTTC.

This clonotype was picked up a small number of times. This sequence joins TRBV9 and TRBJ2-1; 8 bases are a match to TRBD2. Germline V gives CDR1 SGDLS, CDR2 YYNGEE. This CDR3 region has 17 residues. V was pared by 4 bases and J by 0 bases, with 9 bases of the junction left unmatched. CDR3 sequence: CASSPTSGASSYNEQFF. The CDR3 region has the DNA TGTGCCAGCAGCCCCACTAGCGGTGCCTCCTCCTACAATGAGCAGTTCTTC.

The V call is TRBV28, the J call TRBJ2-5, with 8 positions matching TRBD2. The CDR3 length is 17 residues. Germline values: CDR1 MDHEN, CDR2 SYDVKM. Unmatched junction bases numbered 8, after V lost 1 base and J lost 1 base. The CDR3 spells CASSLLELAGLQETQYF. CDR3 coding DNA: TGTGCCAGCAGTTTATTGGAGCTAGCGGGTCTCCAAGAGACCCAGTACTTC.

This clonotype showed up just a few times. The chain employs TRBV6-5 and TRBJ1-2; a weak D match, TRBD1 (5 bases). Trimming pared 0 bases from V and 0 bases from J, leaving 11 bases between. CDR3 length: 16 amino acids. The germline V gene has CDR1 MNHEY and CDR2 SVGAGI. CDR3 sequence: CASSYSGTVPNYGYTF. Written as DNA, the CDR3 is TGTGCCAGCAGTTACTCCGGGACGGTGCCTAACTATGGCTACACCTTC.